A single T cell receptor (beta chain) is shown here with its context. The antigen remains undetermined. These data come from a study of T cells in Graves' hyperthyroidism and ophthalmopathy. Study findings and constraints: A model of 13 V-J features distinguished ophthalmopathy from stable hyperthyroidism.

Newly diagnosed patients aged 18 to 65 had hyperthyroidism of under 2 months' duration. Diagnoses were made from clinical symptoms, serum measures (thyroxine and TRAb), thyroid ultrasound and orbital computed tomography. Amplified regions were TCR beta CDR3 sequences from RNA transcripts. The HTBI primer set drove a first-round RT-PCR of the TCR CDR3. MiXCR was run by TCRdb on the multiplex PCR reads, yielding one entry per CDR3 protein. The sample yields about 200,000 distinct CDR3 sequences, about 17% seen once. The TCR was taken from a man aged 40-55 years with Graves' hyperthyroidism. Sequenced material: blood.

The DNA of the CDR3 is TGTGCCAGCAGTTGGGGGACAGGGAGTAATTCACCCCTCCACTTT. Protein product: CASSWGTGSNSPLHF. This chain joins TRBV6-2 or TRBV6-3 and TRBJ1-6; TRBD1 matches 9 bases. Germline-derived CDR1 and CDR2 are MNHEY and SVGEGT. CDR3 length: 15 amino acids. Losses at the gene ends were 4 bases for V and 6 bases for J; bases not matched to a gene: 4.